This is a list of T cell receptor beta chains from one sample in a study of cytomegalovirus exposure and HLA in healthy donors. Sequencing was performed with immunoSEQ multiplex PCR; in TCRdb, only in-frame clones are kept and a portion is missing. Of about 97,000 clones in the sample, roughly a tenth were seen once. Sequenced material: PBMCs. These receptor sequences come from a man aged 50 to 60 in good health and CMV-seropositive. Both conserved end residues are part of each CDR3. The order of the fields is clone size, V gene, D gene, J gene, CDR3 protein, CDR3 DNA. A D gene is named only where the DNA matches it firmly. Size tells how often a clone was seen (once, few, many) or the class of an expanded clone, and some rows leave it out.

size: many
V: TRBV25-1
D: -
J: TRBJ1-1
CDR3: CASSESSKVNTEAFF
DNA: TGTGCCAGCAGTGAATCTAGTAAGGTGAACACTGAAGCTTTCTTT

size: -
V: TRBV11-2
D: TRBD1
J: TRBJ1-6
CDR3: CASSQDRVNNSPLHF
DNA: TGTGCCAGCAGCCAGGACAGGGTTAATAATTCACCCCTCCACTTT

size: few
V: TRBV6-6
D: TRBD1
J: TRBJ2-1
CDR3: CASSYAGQETYNEQFF
DNA: TGTGCCAGCAGTTACGCCGGACAGGAAACTTACAATGAGCAGTTCTTC

size: few
V: TRBV30
D: TRBD1
J: TRBJ1-5
CDR3: CAWSVGDRRSNQPQHF
DNA: TGTGCCTGGAGTGTAGGGGACAGGAGGAGCAATCAGCCCCAGCATTTT

size: few
V: TRBV28
D: TRBD1
J: TRBJ2-2
CDR3: CAINGQVGELFF
DNA: TGTGCCATTAATGGACAGGTCGGGGAGCTGTTTTTT

size: few
V: TRBV5-1
D: TRBD2
J: TRBJ2-7
CDR3: CASSLETSGSYEQYF
DNA: TGCGCCAGCAGCTTGGAAACTAGCGGGAGCTACGAGCAGTACTTC

size: -
V: TRBV5-4
D: TRBD1
J: TRBJ1-2
CDR3: CASSFQGQGKNYGYTF
DNA: TGTGCCAGCAGCTTCCAAGGACAGGGGAAGAACTATGGCTACACCTTC

size: -
V: TRBV27
D: TRBD1
J: TRBJ1-6
CDR3: CASSLGQGALSPLHF
DNA: TGTGCCAGCAGTTTGGGGCAGGGGGCTCTTTCACCCCTCCACTTT

size: -
V: TRBV7-9
D: -
J: TRBJ1-4
CDR3: CASSGGTNEKLFF
DNA: TGTGCCAGCAGCGGAGGTACTAATGAAAAACTGTTTTTT

size: few
V: TRBV6-5
D: -
J: TRBJ1-2
CDR3: CASSQTWTNYGYTF
DNA: TGTGCCAGCAGTCAAACCTGGACAAACTATGGCTACACCTTC

size: many
V: TRBV5-4
D: TRBD1
J: TRBJ1-1
CDR3: CASSLDVLYRGNTEAFF
DNA: TGTGCCAGCAGCTTGGACGTCCTTTACAGGGGTAACACTGAAGCTTTCTTT

size: few
V: TRBV5-8
D: -
J: TRBJ2-7
CDR3: CASILEIRHGRYEQYF
DNA: TGTGCCAGCATATTGGAGATAAGGCACGGTCGCTACGAGCAGTACTTC

size: -
V: TRBV28
D: -
J: TRBJ1-6
CDR3: CASSKPGGSGSPLHF
DNA: TGTGCCAGCAGCAAACCGGGGGGCTCAGGTTCACCCCTCCACTTT

size: -
V: TRBV2
D: -
J: TRBJ2-3
CDR3: CASGGALSTDTQYF
DNA: TGTGCCAGCGGGGGGGCCCTTAGCACAGATACGCAGTATTTT

size: few
V: TRBV27
D: -
J: TRBJ2-7
CDR3: CASSLGPGEPYEQYF
DNA: TGTGCCAGCAGTTTAGGCCCGGGGGAACCCTACGAGCAGTACTTC

size: few
V: TRBV7-2
D: TRBD1
J: TRBJ2-7
CDR3: CASSLTPGQGINYEQYF
DNA: TGTGCCAGCAGCCTAACGCCGGGACAGGGGATTAACTACGAGCAGTACTTC

size: few
V: TRBV5-6
D: -
J: TRBJ2-1
CDR3: CASSPTTRRDNEQFF
DNA: TGTGCCAGCAGCCCGACAACGCGGCGGGACAATGAGCAGTTCTTC

size: -
V: TRBV6-4
D: TRBD1
J: TRBJ2-3
CDR3: CASSDSHRGPADTQYF
DNA: TGTGCCAGCAGTGACTCACACAGGGGGCCTGCAGATACGCAGTATTTT

size: few
V: TRBV18
D: -
J: TRBJ2-2
CDR3: CASSPLADTGELFF
DNA: TGTGCCAGCTCACCACTAGCGGACACCGGGGAGCTGTTTTTT

size: many
V: TRBV4-1
D: -
J: TRBJ1-3
CDR3: CASSQDTGSGNTIYF
DNA: TGCGCCAGCAGCCAAGATACGGGGTCTGGAAACACCATATATTTT

size: few
V: TRBV11-2
D: TRBD2
J: TRBJ2-1
CDR3: CASSRGLADSQFF
DNA: TGTGCCAGCAGCCGGGGACTAGCTGATAGTCAGTTCTTC

size: -
V: TRBV11-2
D: -
J: TRBJ1-1
CDR3: CASSTTWGGLNTEAFF
DNA: TGTGCCAGCAGCACCACATGGGGGGGGCTGAACACTGAAGCTTTCTTT

size: few
V: TRBV5-5
D: -
J: TRBJ1-3
CDR3: CASSYSGDPGNTIYF
DNA: TGTGCCAGCAGCTACTCAGGGGATCCTGGAAACACCATATATTTT

size: -
V: TRBV10-2
D: -
J: TRBJ1-5
CDR3: CAVSVGANQPQHF
DNA: TGCGCCGTCTCGGTGGGGGCTAACCAGCCCCAGCATTTT

size: -
V: TRBV14
D: -
J: TRBJ1-1
CDR3: CASSQNTNTEAFF
DNA: TGTGCCAGCAGCCAGAACACGAACACTGAAGCTTTCTTT

size: -
V: TRBV25-1
D: -
J: TRBJ1-2
CDR3: CASSGGQSRAQNYGYTF
DNA: TGTGCCAGCAGTGGAGGACAATCGCGTGCCCAAAACTATGGCTACACCTTC

size: few
V: TRBV5-1
D: -
J: TRBJ1-1
CDR3: CASSLDRETVGEAFF
DNA: TGCGCCAGCAGCTTGGATAGGGAGACTGTGGGGGAAGCTTTCTTT

size: few
V: TRBV5-1
D: TRBD2
J: TRBJ2-1
CDR3: CASSPTSGRYNEQFF
DNA: TGCGCCAGCAGCCCGACTAGCGGGAGGTACAATGAGCAGTTCTTC

size: many
V: TRBV2
D: -
J: TRBJ1-4
CDR3: CASIQQGHGEKLFF
DNA: TGTGCCAGCATCCAGCAGGGGCATGGTGAAAAACTGTTTTTT

size: many
V: TRBV10-3
D: -
J: TRBJ1-1
CDR3: CAISGGTGLTEAFF
DNA: TGTGCCATCAGTGGCGGTACAGGGCTCACTGAAGCTTTCTTT

size: -
V: TRBV6-1
D: -
J: TRBJ2-5
CDR3: CASTLQQETQYF
DNA: TGTGCCAGCACCCTACAGCAAGAGACCCAGTACTTC

size: few
V: TRBV9
D: TRBD2
J: TRBJ2-1
CDR3: CASSATSGEQFF
DNA: TGTGCCAGCAGCGCAACTAGCGGGGAGCAGTTCTTC

size: -
V: TRBV5-1
D: -
J: TRBJ2-7
CDR3: CASSPRGANSEQYF
DNA: TGCGCCAGCAGCCCCAGGGGGGCTAATTCCGAGCAGTACTTC

size: few
V: TRBV28
D: -
J: TRBJ1-6
CDR3: CASSLPSQGFNSPLHF
DNA: TGTGCAAGCAGTTTACCCTCTCAGGGGTTTAATTCACCCCTCCACTTT

size: few
V: TRBV7-2
D: TRBD2
J: TRBJ2-1
CDR3: CASSSHFWTSNDEQFF
DNA: TGTGCCAGCAGCTCTCACTTTTGGACTAGTAACGATGAGCAGTTCTTC

size: -
V: TRBV4-3
D: -
J: TRBJ1-1
CDR3: CASSQGGGRTEAFF
DNA: TGCGCCAGCAGCCAAGGCGGGGGGCGAACTGAAGCTTTCTTT

size: many
V: TRBV5-6
D: -
J: TRBJ2-6
CDR3: CASSLAGRSGSGANVLTF
DNA: TGTGCCAGCAGCTTGGCTGGCAGATCTGGCTCTGGGGCCAACGTCCTGACTTTC

size: many
V: TRBV10-1
D: TRBD1
J: TRBJ2-5
CDR3: CASSEGIRGPGETQYF
DNA: TGCGCCAGCAGTGAGGGAATCAGGGGGCCGGGGGAGACCCAGTACTTC

size: -
V: TRBV5-4
D: -
J: TRBJ2-5
CDR3: CASSFGGLGETQYF
DNA: TGTGCCAGCAGCTTCGGGGGGCTTGGGGAGACCCAGTACTTC

size: -
V: TRBV29-1
D: TRBD1
J: TRBJ2-7
CDR3: CSSSTGTGVDEQYF
DNA: TGCAGCTCATCCACCGGGACAGGGGTCGACGAGCAGTACTTC

size: few
V: TRBV5-6
D: -
J: TRBJ1-2
CDR3: CASSFGYGYTF
DNA: TGTGCCAGCAGCTTCGGCTATGGCTACACCTTC

size: -
V: TRBV19
D: TRBD1
J: TRBJ1-2
CDR3: CASRGTGGVWYGYTF
DNA: TGTGCCAGTAGGGGGACAGGGGGCGTCTGGTATGGCTACACCTTC

size: few
V: TRBV6-5
D: -
J: TRBJ1-2
CDR3: CASRTFTGPYGYTF
DNA: TGTGCCAGCAGAACTTTCACAGGCCCCTATGGCTACACCTTC

size: few
V: TRBV9
D: TRBD2
J: TRBJ2-2
CDR3: CASSAKTSQNTGELFF
DNA: TGTGCCAGCAGCGCTAAGACTAGCCAGAACACCGGGGAGCTGTTTTTT

size: -
V: TRBV28
D: -
J: TRBJ2-2
CDR3: CASSPPYLGELFF
DNA: TGTGCCAGCAGTCCACCCTACTTAGGGGAGCTGTTTTTT

size: -
V: TRBV25-1
D: -
J: TRBJ2-5
CDR3: CASSTQKKETQYF
DNA: TGTGCCAGCAGTACACAGAAAAAAGAGACCCAGTACTTC

size: few
V: TRBV27
D: -
J: TRBJ2-7
CDR3: CASSSSGSSYEQYF
DNA: TGTGCCAGCAGTTCGAGCGGGTCCTCCTACGAGCAGTACTTC

size: few
V: TRBV28
D: -
J: TRBJ2-1
CDR3: CASSLKGSSAQFF
DNA: TGTGCCAGCAGTTTAAAAGGGAGCTCGGCTCAGTTCTTC

size: -
V: TRBV5-4
D: -
J: TRBJ1-1
CDR3: CASRSNRELSEAFF
DNA: TGTGCCAGCCGATCTAACAGGGAGCTTTCCGAAGCTTTCTTT

size: few
V: TRBV5-4
D: -
J: TRBJ1-3
CDR3: CASSLAGSGNTIYF
DNA: TGTGCCAGCAGCTTGGCAGGGTCTGGAAACACCATATATTTT

size: -
V: TRBV6-4
D: -
J: TRBJ2-1
CDR3: CASSRGASSYNEQFF
DNA: TGTGCCAGCAGCCGGGGTGCGAGCTCCTACAATGAGCAGTTCTTC

size: -
V: TRBV16
D: TRBD2
J: TRBJ2-1
CDR3: CASSQSWTSGLSSYNEQFF
DNA: TGTGCCAGCAGCCAATCATGGACTAGCGGACTAAGCTCCTACAATGAGCAGTTCTTC

size: -
V: TRBV19
D: -
J: TRBJ1-5
CDR3: CASSMGQGLGPQHF
DNA: TGTGCCAGTAGTATGGGCCAGGGGTTGGGCCCCCAGCATTTT

size: few
V: TRBV6-1
D: -
J: TRBJ2-7
CDR3: CASSRQFEQYF
DNA: TGTGCCAGCAGTCGACAGTTCGAGCAGTACTTC

size: few
V: TRBV10-2
D: -
J: TRBJ1-1
CDR3: CASSRGDNTEAFF
DNA: TGCGCCAGCAGCCGGGGGGATAACACTGAAGCTTTCTTT

size: -
V: TRBV9
D: -
J: TRBJ1-2
CDR3: CASSVGSGEGGYTF
DNA: TGTGCCAGCAGCGTAGGATCAGGGGAGGGGGGCTACACCTTC

size: -
V: TRBV9
D: TRBD1
J: TRBJ2-3
CDR3: CASSEGALGQLPDTQYF
DNA: TGTGCCAGCAGCGAGGGGGCTCTCGGACAGCTCCCGGATACGCAGTATTTT